The T cell receptor beta chain described here comes from a study of OX40 agonist ivuxolimab in advanced cancers. Study-level background: The treatment was a fully human IgG2 OX40 agonist, ivuxolimab.

Repertoires were generated with immunoSEQ multiplex PCR, while TCRdb's copy carries only in-frame clones and drops some. The sample has more than 85,000 clones; about 90% are singletons. Drawing of blood for sampling happened at baseline, at cycle 4 day 1, and at cycle 7 day 1. Looked up from germline, CDR1 is SGHRS and CDR2 is YFSETQ. V dropped 2 bases and J dropped 6 bases, with 11 bases sitting between them. The CDR3 runs 14 residues. Here the sequenced sample was CD4+ or CD8+ T cells sorted from blood, taken in a trial of the OX40 agonist ivuxolimab. The chain links TRBV5-1 to TRBJ2-2, with unresolved D. The origin of this receptor is an adult with an advanced solid tumor such as melanoma, head and neck, liver or kidney cancer. This CDR3 reads CASSFADYPGELFF. The CDR3 DNA is TGCGCCAGCAGCTTTGCAGATTATCCCGGGGAGCTGTTTTTT.